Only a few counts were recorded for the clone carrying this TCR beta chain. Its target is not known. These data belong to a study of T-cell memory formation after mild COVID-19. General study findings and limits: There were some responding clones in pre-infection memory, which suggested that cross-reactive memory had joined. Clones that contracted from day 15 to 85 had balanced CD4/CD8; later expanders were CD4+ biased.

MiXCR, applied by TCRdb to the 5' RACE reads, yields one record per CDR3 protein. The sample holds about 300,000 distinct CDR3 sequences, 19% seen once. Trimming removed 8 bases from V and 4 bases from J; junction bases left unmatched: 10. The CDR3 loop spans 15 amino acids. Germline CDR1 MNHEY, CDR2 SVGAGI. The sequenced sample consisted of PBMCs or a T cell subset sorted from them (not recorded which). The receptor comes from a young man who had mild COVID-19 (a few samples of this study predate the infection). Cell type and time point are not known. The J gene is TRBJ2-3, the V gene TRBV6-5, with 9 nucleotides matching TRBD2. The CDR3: CASGWGGGAPDTQYF. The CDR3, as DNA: TGTGCCAGCGGATGGGGCGGGGGGGCCCCAGATACGCAGTATTTT.